The following is a TCR beta chain sequence with its context. The table lists this clone with a count of one. The antigen it recognizes is unknown. The input lacks base qualities; no much larger clone sits a single base away. The library was prepared using the immunoSEQ multiplex PCR assay. Genomic DNA was extracted from sorted cells, and the TCR beta V, D and J regions were sequenced by Adaptive Biotechnologies' automated high-throughput method. CDR3 regions were amplified with a two-step, bias-controlled multiplex PCR. An Illumina instrument was used to sequence the amplified TCR beta libraries. The authors' analysis ran thus. Demultiplexed reads were processed to reduce amplification and sequencing bias, and CDR3 sequences were assigned to gene families using the IMGT database. ImmunoSEQ software version 2.0 was used to analyze repertoire data. Clonotype lists were filtered to remove out-of-frame sequences and sequences containing stop codons in the CDR3. Clonotypes with a frequency below 0.01% were excluded because such low-frequency clonotypes corresponded to less than one cell. To get richness, observed richness was divided by input cell number, while evenness came from dividing Shannon entropy by log observed richness. Repertoire diversity and the similarity between time points were measured using Simpson diversity and Morisita-Horn overlap indices. Clonotypes were sorted into dominant (>1%), sub-dominant (0.5-0.99%), low abundance (0.1-0.49%) or lowest abundance (<0.1%) groups. A germline index was derived by subtracting total nucleotide additions from total CDR3 length and dividing the result by total CDR3 length. The source is immuneACCESS, and TCRdb retained only in-frame sequences with V and J called. Part of the clones is not carried over; for the studies checked, unresolved V genes explain less than half of this, and the remainder is unexplained. V and J calls and clone size follow that table, whereas D and trimming were derived from the DNA. This sample holds under 60,000 clones; under 90% were observed only once. The ten largest clones capture 1% of the sample.

These data originate in a study of memory CD8 T cells in hepatitis C reinfection (dated by TCRdb to 2016 to 2017). Regarding the complete study: A few donors spontaneously resolved two consecutive HCV infections, while two donors cleared a primary infection but became chronically infected after reinfection. In the reinfection study, participants who had previously resolved an HCV infection were followed up every 3 months. Pre-reinfection samples were taken from 55 to 20 weeks before reinfection was detected. A case counted as HCV reinfection when an HCV RNA test came back positive after two negative tests taken at least 60 days apart. Five or six reinfection cases with stored pre-reinfection samples were identified between about 2008 and 2012. In about 5 donors, the study followed the TCR beta repertoire of virus-specific CD8 T cells over time through an HCV reinfection episode.

What this sample's time point label stands for: pre-reinfection, 55 to 20 weeks before reinfection detection. TCR sequencing was performed on the sorted cells directly ex vivo, without any in vitro expansion beforehand. Donors were people who inject drugs enrolled in the Montreal Acute Hepatitis C Cohort Study (HEPCO) in Canada. Total naive CD8 T cells, sorted as viable CD3+ CD8+ CD45RO-, came from a couple of donors at all three reinfection time points as controls. Before sorting, cryopreserved peripheral blood mononuclear cells were thawed, and CD8 T cells were purified from the thawed cells. Negative selection with the MACS CD8+ T cell Isolation Kit was used to enrich CD8 T cells. Cell sorting was done on a BD FACSAria II sorter with FACSDiva software, and data were analyzed with FlowJo. The study at large found these results: Because only four or five donors were included, definitive conclusions about public clonotypes linked to secondary clearance were beyond the reach of the study.

The germline V gene sets CDR1 to MDHEN and CDR2 to SYDVKM. The CDR3 covers 16 residues, taking in both the cysteine and the phenylalanine. The DNA shown is the 48-base CDR3, in frame from base 1. The junction shows trimming of 2 bases on V and 8 bases on J, and the gene matches do not reach 10 bases of it. The specimen sequenced was naive CD8+ T cells sorted from blood. According to the study, the label for this sample's cell subset or site signals: total naive CD8+CD45RO- T cells. The V and J segments used are TRBV28 and TRBJ2-1, with 9 bases in between that match TRBD1. This clonotype was obtained from a man aged 18 to 29 with hepatitis C virus infection. DNA sequence: TGTGCCAGCAGTTTAGGTCCCGGGACAGGGAGAGATGAGCAGTTCTTC. Its protein is CASSLGPGTGRDEQFF.